Included here is one T cell receptor beta chain sequence, with context. Its specificity is unknown. The V end lost 0 bases, the J end lost 5 bases, and 8 bases lay between the germline ends. The CDR3 consists of 14 residues. This sample is drawn from a study of identical twins. TCRdb recomputed calls from the 5' RACE reads with MiXCR, one row per CDR3 protein. The table shows around 490,000 distinct CDR3 sequences, with approximately 20% occurring only once. Study-level results: Abundant beta clonotypes from cord blood had fewer insertions, unlike memory repertoires, which showed none.

The same sample was also used in a study of yellow fever vaccine responses in identical twins.

The rearrangement joins TRBV12-3 or TRBV12-4 to TRBJ2-1; D gene unclear. The receptor comes from a woman in her late teens or twenties in good health. The sequenced sample consisted of CD4+ T cells sorted from blood. CDR3 protein: CASSLAGQHNEQFF. The DNA for the CDR3 is TGTGCCAGCAGTTTAGCTGGGCAACACAATGAGCAGTTCTTC.